This TCR beta chain was profiled in a study of blood T cell repertoires in COVID-19 (dated by TCRdb to about 2020). About the investigation overall: Samples covering the acute and convalescent phases of COVID-19 were provided by collaborators in the United States, Italy and Spain. The prospective study material was composed of cDNA or gDNA derived from T cells, B-cell-depleted T cells, or PBMCs. The dataset comprised deeply sampled blood TCRbeta repertoires from subjects exposed to, actively infected with, or recovered from COVID-19. The repertoires were released in a freely available public database meant as a resource for research on the immune response to SARS-CoV-2. Samples were obtained from the ongoing ImmuneRACE study (first 160 participants) and from 1,254 subjects provided by 6 global collaborators. The sample metadata nearly always contained a de-identified subject ID, COVID-19 status, age in years and sex. Where HLA class I and class II types were available, the types were taken from metadata supplied by the sample provider, not from assay-based typing. Beyond this particular receptor, the publication reports: The quantity of clinical and demographic metadata differed by source and by participant and was supplied without curation.

The immunoSEQ Assay, a bias-controlled multiplex PCR, was used to amplify TCRbeta CDR3 regions from genomic DNA. Per the authors' processing: Within the assay, amplification of reference gene primers was used to estimate how many nucleated cells each sample contained. Sequence reads were collapsed and filtered to measure the absolute abundance of every unique TCRbeta CDR3 rearrangement. For each sample, productive Simpson clonality was calculated by taking the square root of Simpson's diversity index across productive rearrangements. TCRdb took this table from immuneACCESS and kept in-frame rearrangements with V and J called. Such tables lack part of the clones; where checked against another copy, unresolved V genes explain under half of the gap, and the rest is unexplained. That table is the source of V, J and clone size, and D and trimming were worked out from the DNA. The sample records 35,000 to 45,000 clones, around 79% of which are singletons. In total, the top ten clones hold around an eighth of the sample.

Collaborating institutions collected whole blood in K2EDTA tubes following their own protocols. For TCRbeta analysis, collaborator samples were shipped as frozen whole blood, as isolated PBMCs, or as DNA extracted from either sample type. The germline V gene yields SGHAT for CDR1 and FQNNGV for CDR2. Counted from cysteine to phenylalanine, this CDR3 has 13 amino acids. Solely the CDR3 DNA is kept, with 39 bases framed from the first base. Deletion took 1 base off V and 7 bases off J, with a span of 8 bases between the germline ends. A note on this clone: This clone's antigen is unknown. Base qualities are missing; no much larger clone stands one base away.

The sequence came from a human donor in a cohort sampled during active COVID-19. This chain is built from TRBV11-2 and TRBJ2-1; no confident D gene assignment can be made. What was sequenced was peripheral blood. The nucleotide sequence reads TGTGCCAGCAGCTTAGGGGCAGATAATGAGCAGTTCTTC. Its translation is CASSLGADNEQFF. Where the CDR3 stops, the reference TRBV11-2 and TRBJ2-1 genes take over; the full variable domain is EAGVAQSPRYKIIEKRQSVAFWCNPISGHATLYWYQQILGQGPKLLIQFQNNGVVDDSQLPKDRFSAERLKGVDSTLKIQPAKLEDSAVYLCASSLGADNEQFFGPGTRLTVL.